These 14 T cell receptor beta chains originate from one sample sequenced in a study of cytomegalovirus exposure and HLA in healthy donors. Use of 60 Vbeta and 13 Jbeta primers characterized the PCR. TCRdb's copy holds only in-frame clones and misses some; the assay was immunoSEQ multiplex PCR. The table has 190,000 or so clones, about 80% seen once. Sequenced material: PBMCs. These receptors were collected from a boy younger than 18 in good health and CMV-seronegative.

The chain has TRBV30 and TRBJ2-2; D might be TRBD2 (5 bases). The CDR3 has 14 amino acids. The germline gives CDR1 GTSNPN, CDR2 SVGIG (reference sequence). Trimming left V 2 bases short and J 7 bases short, with 14 bases between. DNA of the CDR3: TGTGCCTGGAGTCCCTCGGGGTTTCACGGGGAGCTGTTTTTT. The encoded protein is CAWSPSGFHGELFF.

The chain uses TRBV7-9 and TRBJ2-7; D is possibly TRBD2 (5 bases). Germline V CDR1 and CDR2: SEHNR, FQNEAQ (reference sequence). V lost 5 bases and J 2 bases, leaving 19 bases between the germline ends. The CDR3 covers 16 residues. CDR3 sequence: CASSARRLADAYEQYF. The CDR3 DNA is TGTGCCAGCAGCGCGAGGAGGTTGGCGGACGCCTACGAGCAGTACTTC.

The chain couples TRBV5-1 to TRBJ2-7; 15 nucleotides match TRBD2. The germline gives CDR1 SGHRS, CDR2 YFSETQ. V dropped 2 bases and J dropped 1; count of bases not matched to a gene: 4. This CDR3 has 17 residues. In nucleotides, the CDR3 is TGCGCCAGCAGCTTAGGGACTAGCGGGGGGATGTCCTACGAGCAGTACTTC. Translating gives CASSLGTSGGMSYEQYF.

The chain carries TRBV19 and TRBJ1-2, with 12 nucleotides matching TRBD1. CDR1 and CDR2 (germline): LNHDA, SQIVND (reference sequence). The CDR3 spans 15 residues. Trimming took 7 bases from V and 6 from J; bases not matched to a gene: 9. The CDR3 DNA is TGTGCCAGTATTTTCGCCGGGACAGGGGGCGATGGCTACACCTTC. This sequence encodes CASIFAGTGGDGYTF.

J is TRBJ2-7 and V is TRBV11-3; the D gene is possibly TRBD1 (5 bases). The germline gives CDR1 SGHNT, CDR2 YENEEA. The CDR3 extends over 16 amino acids. Between the trimmed V and J ends, which lost 1 base and 3 bases, there was a span of 16 bases. The CDR3 DNA is TGTGCCAGCAGCTTAGTAGTCCGACGGACAAGCTACGAGCAGTACTTC. The encoded protein is CASSLVVRRTSYEQYF.

The chain has TRBV11-1 and TRBJ2-1, with 10 positions matching TRBD2. CDR1 SGHAT and CDR2 FQDESV come from the germline V gene (reference sequence). J lost 14 bases, V lost 1 base, and 8 bases had no gene match. This CDR3 is built from 14 residues. CDR3 protein: CASSLGDSGRFKFF. For the CDR3, the DNA is TGTGCCAGCAGCTTAGGCGATAGCGGGAGGTTCAAGTTCTTC. The full variable domain, completed using reference TRBV11-1 and TRBJ2-1, is EAEVAQSPRYKITEKSQAVAFWCDPISGHATLYWYRQILGQGPELLVQFQDESVVDDSQLPKDRFSAERLKGVDSTLKIQPAELGDSAMYLCASSLGDSGRFKFFGPGTRLTVL.

The chain links TRBV7-9 to TRBJ2-3; tentative D call: TRBD1 (5 bases). From germline, CDR1 is SEHNR and CDR2 FQNEAQ (reference sequence). CDR3 length: 15 residues. Trimming cost V 8 bases and J 3 bases, with 18 bases left between them. The CDR3: CASSDSGLGTDTQYF. The CDR3 coding sequence is TGTGCCAGCTCCGACTCAGGGTTAGGAACAGATACGCAGTATTTT.

The chain combines TRBV18 with TRBJ2-1; D may be TRBD2 (6 bases). The CDR3 is made up of 15 amino acids. Trimming removed 3 bases from V and 4 bases from J, with 13 bases in between. From germline, CDR1 is KGHSH and CDR2 LQKENI. The CDR3, as DNA: TGTGCCAGCTCACCCTCCCGGGACTCTTACAATGAGCAGTTCTTC. Its protein product is CASSPSRDSYNEQFF. Combining the CDR3 with reference TRBV18 and TRBJ2-1 gives the whole variable domain NAGVMQNPRHLVRRRGQEARLRCSPMKGHSHVYWYRQLPEEGLKFMVYLQKENIIDESGMPKERFSAEFPKEGPSILRIQQVVRGDSAAYFCASSPSRDSYNEQFFGPGTRLTVL.

This rearrangement joins TRBV7-2 to TRBJ2-7; 9 bases are a match to TRBD2. The V segment lost 1 base and the J segment 3 bases; nucleotides outside the gene matches: 4. CDR1 and CDR2 (germline): SGHTA, FQGNSA. This CDR3 is built from 15 residues. The CDR3 sequence is CASSLVSGSLYEQYF. CDR3 DNA sequence: TGTGCCAGCAGCTTAGTTAGCGGGAGTCTCTACGAGCAGTACTTC.

This rearrangement joins TRBV14 to TRBJ1-2, with D unresolved. CDR3 length equals 14 residues. Trimming shortened V by 4 bases and J by 5 bases, and 14 bases separated the two germline ends. The germline gives CDR1 SGHDN, CDR2 FVKESK. The CDR3 is CASSPRGDNYGYTF. CDR3 nucleotides: TGTGCCAGCAGCCCCCGGGGAGATAATTATGGCTACACCTTC. The variable domain in full, completed from reference TRBV14 and TRBJ1-2, reads EAGVTQFPSHSVIEKGQTVTLRCDPISGHDNLYWYRRVMGKEIKFLLHFVKESKQDESGMPNNRFLAERTGGTYSTLKVQPAELEDSGVYFCASSPRGDNYGYTFGSGTRLTVV.

This sequence joins TRBV5-1 and TRBJ2-2; 8 bases map to TRBD1. Looked up from germline, CDR1 is SGHRS and CDR2 is YFSETQ. The CDR3 covers 17 residues. The junction had 8 bases not matched to a gene; V was cut back by 0 bases and J by 4 bases. The CDR3 loop is CASSLEGYRGATGELFF. The CDR3 DNA sequence: TGCGCCAGCAGCTTGGAGGGGTACAGGGGGGCCACCGGGGAGCTGTTTTTT.

V usage is TRBV6-6 and J usage is TRBJ1-2; tentatively, D is TRBD1 (6 bases). This CDR3 region has 14 residues. In germline, CDR1 is MNHNY, CDR2 SVGAGI (reference sequence). V was pared by 2 bases and J by 7 bases, with 14 bases between. In DNA, the CDR3 is TGTGCCAGCAGTTACATGGTGACAGGCGCTGGCTACACCTTC. Protein product: CASSYMVTGAGYTF.

The chain joins TRBV6-4 to TRBJ2-1, with D perhaps matching TRBD1 (5 bases). The CDR3 is 15 amino acids. CDR1 is MRHNA, CDR2 SNTAGT, per germline. Between the trimmed V and J ends, which lost 2 bases and 6 bases, there was a span of 14 bases. CDR3 residues: CASSDPTLGRNEQFF. The CDR3 nucleotides are TGTGCCAGCAGTGACCCTACACTGGGGCGCAATGAGCAGTTCTTC.

The V gene is TRBV7-2, the J gene TRBJ2-7; 11 positions agree with TRBD2. This CDR3 is 16 amino acids long. V shed 5 bases and J 0 bases; nucleotides not matched to a gene: 6. Germline V lookup: CDR1 SGHTA, CDR2 FQGNSA. CDR3 sequence (DNA): TGTGCCAGCAGCACCCGTCTAGCGGGAGGCTCCTACGAGCAGTACTTC. Translated: CASSTRLAGGSYEQYF.